This record looks at one TCR beta chain sequence and its context. Its antigen remains unknown. The source of the sample is a study of blood T cells in healthy people across ages. Study results and caveats: TCR beta diversity, measured per million T cells, fell in a roughly linear way with age. Diversity was higher, and naive CD4+ cells more numerous, in long-lived donors than in aged donors. Possibly confounding the expanded clonotype changes was the fact that donor CMV status was unknown.

Combining a sample-barcoded 5' primer with a J-beta primer mix, a second PCR ran for roughly 6 to 11 cycles. Researchers report that a template-switch adaptor with 12 random nucleotides tagged each cDNA molecule. MiXCR, run by TCRdb on the 5' RACE reads, gives a single entry per CDR3 protein. The sample lists roughly 1.6 million distinct CDR3 sequences, 30% to 35% occurring once. In germline, CDR1 is SNHLY, CDR2 FYNNEI. The ends were cut back, 6 bases at V and 6 bases at J, with 9 bases in the middle. CDR3 size: 11 residues. The sample comprised blood. The chain recombines TRBV2 with TRBJ2-7, with D perhaps TRBD1 (5 bases). This receptor was identified in a woman in her twenties or thirties in good health. The CDR3 bases are TGTGCCAGCAGGGGCCAGGGCGAGCAGTACTTC. Its translation: CASRGQGEQYF.